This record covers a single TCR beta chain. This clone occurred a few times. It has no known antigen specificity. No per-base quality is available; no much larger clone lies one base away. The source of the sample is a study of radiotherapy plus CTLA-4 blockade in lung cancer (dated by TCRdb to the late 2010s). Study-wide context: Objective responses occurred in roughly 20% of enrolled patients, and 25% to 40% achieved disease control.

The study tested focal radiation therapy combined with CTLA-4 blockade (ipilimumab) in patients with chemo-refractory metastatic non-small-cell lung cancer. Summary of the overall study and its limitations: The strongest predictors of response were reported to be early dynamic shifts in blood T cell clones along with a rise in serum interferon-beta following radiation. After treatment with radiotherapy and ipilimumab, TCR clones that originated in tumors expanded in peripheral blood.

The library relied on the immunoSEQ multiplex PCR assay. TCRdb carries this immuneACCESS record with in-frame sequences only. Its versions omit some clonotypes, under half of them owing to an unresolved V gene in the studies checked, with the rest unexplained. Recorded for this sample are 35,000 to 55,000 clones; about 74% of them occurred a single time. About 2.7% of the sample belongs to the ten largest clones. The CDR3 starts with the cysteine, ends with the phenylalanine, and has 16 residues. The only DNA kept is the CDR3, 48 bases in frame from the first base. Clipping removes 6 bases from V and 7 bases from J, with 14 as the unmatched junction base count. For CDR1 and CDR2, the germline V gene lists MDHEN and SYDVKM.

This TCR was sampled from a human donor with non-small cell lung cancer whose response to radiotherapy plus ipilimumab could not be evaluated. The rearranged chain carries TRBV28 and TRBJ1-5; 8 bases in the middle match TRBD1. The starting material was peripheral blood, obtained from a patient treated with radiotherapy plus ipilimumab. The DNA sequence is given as TGTGCCAGCAGCCTACCTCGCAGGGGGCCGCCCCAGCCCCAGCATTTT. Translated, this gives CASSLPRRGPPQPQHF.